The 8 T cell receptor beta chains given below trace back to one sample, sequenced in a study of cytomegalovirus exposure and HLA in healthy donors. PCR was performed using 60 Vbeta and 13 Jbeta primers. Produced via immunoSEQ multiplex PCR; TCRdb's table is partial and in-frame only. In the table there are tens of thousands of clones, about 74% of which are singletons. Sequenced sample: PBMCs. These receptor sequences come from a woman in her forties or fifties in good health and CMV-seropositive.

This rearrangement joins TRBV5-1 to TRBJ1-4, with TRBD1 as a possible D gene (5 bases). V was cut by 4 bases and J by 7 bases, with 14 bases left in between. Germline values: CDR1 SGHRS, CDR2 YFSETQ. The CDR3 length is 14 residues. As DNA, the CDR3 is TGCGCCAGCAGCATTGTAGGGGCCACTGAAAAACTGTTTTTT. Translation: CASSIVGATEKLFF.

This CDR3 is CASRSTRGTGELFF. The DNA of the CDR3 is TGTGCCAGCAGATCTACCCGAGGCACCGGGGAGCTGTTTTTT. V is TRBV5-8 and J is TRBJ2-2; D unclear. The germline V gene encodes CDR1 SGHTS and CDR2 YDEGEE. The CDR3 has 14 amino acids. V was shortened by 5 bases and J by 4 bases, with 12 bases between the two germline ends.

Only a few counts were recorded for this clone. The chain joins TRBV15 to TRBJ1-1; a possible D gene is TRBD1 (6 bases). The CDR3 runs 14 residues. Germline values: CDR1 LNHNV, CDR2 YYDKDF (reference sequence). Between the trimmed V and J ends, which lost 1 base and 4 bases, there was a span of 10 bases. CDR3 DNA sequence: TGTGCCACCAGCAGAGCTCAACAGGGCACTGAAGCTTTCTTT. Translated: CATSRAQQGTEAFF.

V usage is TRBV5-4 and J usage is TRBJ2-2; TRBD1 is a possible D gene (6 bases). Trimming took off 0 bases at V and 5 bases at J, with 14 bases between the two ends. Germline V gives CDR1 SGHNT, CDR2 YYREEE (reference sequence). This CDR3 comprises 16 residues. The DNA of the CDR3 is TGTGCCAGCAGCTTGGACCCGGACAGAGGGACCGGGGAGCTGTTTTTT. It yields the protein CASSLDPDRGTGELFF.

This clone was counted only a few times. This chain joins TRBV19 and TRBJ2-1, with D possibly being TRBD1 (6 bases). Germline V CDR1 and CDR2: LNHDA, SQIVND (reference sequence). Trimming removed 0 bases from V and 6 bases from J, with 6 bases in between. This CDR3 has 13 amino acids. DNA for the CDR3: TGTGCCAGTAGTATAGAAGGGGGCAATGAGCAGTTCTTC. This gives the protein CASSIEGGNEQFF.

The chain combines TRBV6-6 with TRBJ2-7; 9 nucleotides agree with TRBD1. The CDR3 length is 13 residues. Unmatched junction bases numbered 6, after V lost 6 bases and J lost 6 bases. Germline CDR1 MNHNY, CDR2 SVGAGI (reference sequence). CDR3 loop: CASRGQGPGEQYF. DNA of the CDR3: TGTGCCAGCAGGGGACAGGGTCCCGGCGAGCAGTACTTC.

The CDR3 region has the DNA TGTGCCAGCAGTGTAGGGGGGGGAGAGCAGTACTTC. It specifies CASSVGGGEQYF. The chain uses TRBV25-1 and TRBJ2-7; a possible D gene is TRBD2 (7 bases). Germline CDR1 reads MGHDK; CDR2 reads SYGVNS. This CDR3 has 12 residues. Trimming took off 4 bases at V and 7 bases at J, with 11 bases between the two ends.

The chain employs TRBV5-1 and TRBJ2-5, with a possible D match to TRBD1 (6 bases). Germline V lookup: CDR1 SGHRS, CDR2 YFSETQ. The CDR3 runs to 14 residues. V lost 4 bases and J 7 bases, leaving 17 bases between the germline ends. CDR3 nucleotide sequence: TGCGCCAGCAGCCCCGGTACAGGGCCGGGGACCCAGTACTTC. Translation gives CASSPGTGPGTQYF.